This T cell receptor beta chain is drawn from a study of cytomegalovirus exposure and HLA in healthy donors. Germline loops: CDR1 MNHNS, CDR2 SASEGT. The CDR3 spans 14 residues. Healthy bone marrow donors made up the donors. Regarding the study as a whole: Among CMV-associated TCR beta chains, most appeared HLA-restricted in a later analysis. Later analysis identified a missense DCLRE1C variant that was linked to TCR beta V- and J-gene trimming.

To note about this clone: Antigen unknown.

In the PCR, 60 Vbeta and 13 Jbeta primers were used. Using immunoSEQ multiplex PCR, the repertoire was profiled, and TCRdb retains in-frame clones only, with some absent. The sample yields some 180,000 clones, around 80% seen once. Sequencing input: PBMCs. The chain employs TRBV6-1 and TRBJ2-5; unclear D gene. The clonotype originates from a woman aged 25-40 years in good health and CMV-seropositive. CDR3 loop: CAVSGGLDQETQYF. The CDR3, as DNA: TGTGCGGTGTCTGGCGGATTAGACCAAGAGACCCAGTACTTC.